These T cell receptor beta chains were read from a single sample in a study of cytomegalovirus exposure and HLA in healthy donors. Profiled with immunoSEQ multiplex PCR; TCRdb holds only in-frame clones, not every one. The repertoire includes about 35,000 clones, 75% to 90% of them detected once, and approximately 5.6% sits in the top ten. The specimen sequenced was PBMCs. Receptors were obtained from a male donor in good health and CMV-seronegative. CDR3s include the opening cysteine and the closing phenylalanine or tryptophan. The D gene is left open where the match is weak. Clone size, where shown, is once, few, many, or a class for clones that have expanded.

D: NA
size: NA
V: TRBV6-4
J: TRBJ2-3
CDR3: CASSELAEDRTDTQYF
DNA: TGTGCCAGCAGTGAGTTAGCGGAGGACCGCACAGATACGCAGTATTTT

D: NA
size: NA
V: TRBV6-1
J: TRBJ1-2
CDR3: CASSKGGGLYGYTF
DNA: TGTGCCAGCAGTAAGGGGGGGGGACTCTATGGCTACACCTTC

D: NA
size: NA
V: TRBV6-5
J: TRBJ1-2
CDR3: CASKGPGNYGYTF
DNA: TGTGCCAGCAAAGGCCCGGGAAACTATGGCTACACCTTC

D: TRBD2
size: once
V: TRBV15
J: TRBJ2-7
CDR3: CATSRLASGGSYEQYF
DNA: TGTGCCACCAGCAGATTGGCCAGCGGGGGGTCCTACGAGCAGTACTTC

D: NA
size: NA
V: TRBV7-2
J: TRBJ1-5
CDR3: CASSLDGTYQPQHF
DNA: TGTGCCAGCAGCTTAGATGGGACATATCAGCCCCAGCATTTT

D: TRBD1
size: NA
V: TRBV6-5
J: TRBJ2-3
CDR3: CASMHRGPFTDTQYF
DNA: TGTGCCAGCATGCACAGGGGCCCCTTCACAGATACGCAGTATTTT

D: NA
size: NA
V: TRBV4-1
J: TRBJ1-1
CDR3: CASSQARQSVTEAFF
DNA: TGCGCCAGCAGCCAGGCCCGACAGTCTGTCACTGAAGCTTTCTTT

D: NA
size: NA
V: TRBV7-9
J: TRBJ1-6
CDR3: CASSLGLESSYNSPLHF
DNA: TGTGCCAGCAGCTTAGGGCTGGAGAGCTCCTATAATTCACCCCTCCACTTT

D: NA
size: NA
V: TRBV30
J: TRBJ1-1
CDR3: CAWSVSSNTEAFF
DNA: TGTGCCTGGAGTGTCTCCTCGAACACTGAAGCTTTCTTT

D: TRBD1
size: NA
V: TRBV7-9
J: TRBJ2-4
CDR3: CASSSYTGQGGDIQYF
DNA: TGTGCCAGCAGCTCGTACACGGGACAGGGCGGGGACATTCAGTACTTC

D: NA
size: few
V: TRBV4-2
J: TRBJ2-1
CDR3: CASSQDQDSRRFF
DNA: TGTGCCAGCAGCCAAGATCAGGACTCTCGTCGGTTCTTC

D: NA
size: NA
V: TRBV27
J: TRBJ2-2
CDR3: CASSYKNTGELFF
DNA: TGTGCCAGCAGTTATAAAAACACCGGGGAGCTGTTTTTT

D: TRBD1
size: NA
V: TRBV25-1
J: TRBJ2-7
CDR3: CASRRTGGEQYF
DNA: TGTGCCAGCAGGAGGACAGGAGGCGAGCAGTACTTC

D: NA
size: NA
V: TRBV11-2
J: TRBJ2-1
CDR3: CASSPPLGGEQFF
DNA: TGTGCCAGCAGCCCCCCGTTAGGCGGTGAGCAGTTCTTC

D: TRBD1
size: NA
V: TRBV30
J: TRBJ1-3
CDR3: CASDRGTGNTIYF
DNA: TGTGCCTCGGACAGGGGAACTGGAAACACCATATATTTT

D: NA
size: NA
V: TRBV7-2
J: TRBJ2-3
CDR3: CASSLRVPSTDTQYF
DNA: TGTGCCAGCAGTTTACGGGTCCCTAGCACAGATACGCAGTATTTT

D: TRBD2
size: NA
V: TRBV7-2
J: TRBJ2-5
CDR3: CASRPRLAGGMETQYF
DNA: TGTGCCAGCAGGCCCAGACTAGCGGGAGGGATGGAGACCCAGTACTTC

D: TRBD1
size: NA
V: TRBV28
J: TRBJ1-2
CDR3: CASSLLTGGYTF
DNA: TGTGCCAGCAGTTTATTGACAGGGGGCTACACCTTC

D: TRBD2
size: NA
V: TRBV6-4
J: TRBJ2-2
CDR3: CASSDSGTTNTGELFF
DNA: TGTGCCAGCAGTGACTCCGGGACTACGAACACCGGGGAGCTGTTTTTT

D: NA
size: NA
V: TRBV30
J: TRBJ1-4
CDR3: CAWNGGANEKLFF
DNA: TGTGCCTGGAATGGGGGCGCTAATGAAAAACTGTTTTTT

D: TRBD1
size: NA
V: TRBV19
J: TRBJ2-1
CDR3: CASSIVGQPYNEQFF
DNA: TGTGCCAGTAGTATAGTGGGACAGCCCTACAATGAGCAGTTCTTC

D: TRBD1
size: NA
V: TRBV5-6
J: TRBJ1-4
CDR3: CASSLPGQGGEKLFF
DNA: TGTGCCAGCAGCCTTCCGGGACAGGGTGGGGAAAAACTGTTTTTT

D: NA
size: NA
V: TRBV4-2
J: TRBJ1-4
CDR3: CASSQESTRNEKLFF
DNA: TGTGCCAGCAGCCAAGAAAGCACGAGAAATGAAAAACTGTTTTTT

D: TRBD1
size: NA
V: TRBV5-1
J: TRBJ1-2
CDR3: CASSLGDRAYGYTF
DNA: TGCGCCAGCAGCTTGGGAGACAGGGCCTATGGCTACACCTTC

D: TRBD2
size: NA
V: TRBV6-1
J: TRBJ2-1
CDR3: CASSETSRYNEQFF
DNA: TGTGCCAGCAGTGAGACTAGCAGATACAATGAGCAGTTCTTC

D: TRBD1
size: NA
V: TRBV10-3
J: TRBJ1-1
CDR3: CAISDGTGPEAFF
DNA: TGTGCCATCAGTGACGGGACAGGCCCCGAAGCTTTCTTT

D: NA
size: NA
V: TRBV7-9
J: TRBJ1-2
CDR3: CSSSLGGPRCTF
DNA: TGTTCCAGCAGCTTAGGAGGCCCAAGGTGCACCTTC

D: NA
size: NA
V: TRBV16
J: TRBJ1-1
CDR3: CASSDQEANTEAFF
DNA: TGTGCCAGCAGCGATCAGGAGGCTAACACTGAAGCTTTCTTT